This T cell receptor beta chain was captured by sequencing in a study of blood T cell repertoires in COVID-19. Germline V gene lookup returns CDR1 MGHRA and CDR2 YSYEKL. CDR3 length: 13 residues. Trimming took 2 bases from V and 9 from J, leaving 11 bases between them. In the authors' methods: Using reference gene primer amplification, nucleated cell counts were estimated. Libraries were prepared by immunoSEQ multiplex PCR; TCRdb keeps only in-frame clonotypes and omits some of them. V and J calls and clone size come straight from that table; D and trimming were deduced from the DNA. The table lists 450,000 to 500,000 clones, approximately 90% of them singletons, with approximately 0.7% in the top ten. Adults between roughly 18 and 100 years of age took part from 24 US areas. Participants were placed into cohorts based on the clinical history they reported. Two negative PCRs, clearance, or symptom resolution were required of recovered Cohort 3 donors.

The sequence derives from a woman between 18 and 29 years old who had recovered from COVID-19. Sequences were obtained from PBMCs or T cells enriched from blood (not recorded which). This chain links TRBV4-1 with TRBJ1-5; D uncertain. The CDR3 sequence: CASSQSHRRPQHF. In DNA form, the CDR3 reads TGCGCCAGCAGCCAAAGCCACCGGAGGCCCCAGCATTTT.